These 4 T cell receptor beta chains were sequenced from one sample in a study of blood T cell repertoires in COVID-19. Sequencing used immunoSEQ multiplex PCR; TCRdb keeps in-frame clones, though not all of them. The sample lists around 150,000 clones, 90% to 95% occurring once. Sample: peripheral blood. The receptors were gathered from a woman aged 45-65 years with acute or convalescent COVID-19.

This chain connects TRBV5-8 to TRBJ1-5; 10 bases align to TRBD1. With 0 bases clipped from V and 1 base from J, the junction kept 4 bases outside the gene matches. The CDR3 loop spans 17 amino acids. Germline CDR1 reads SGHTS; CDR2 reads YDEGEE. The CDR3, as DNA: TGTGCCAGCAGCTTGGAGAGGGGACAGGGGAGCAATCAGCCCCAGCATTTT. Protein product: CASSLERGQGSNQPQHF.

The V and J genes are TRBV5-1 and TRBJ1-1; perhaps TRBD1 as D (6 bases). V was pared by 5 bases and J by 5 bases, with 16 bases between. The CDR3 covers 14 residues. Germline V gene sequence: CDR1 SGHRS, CDR2 YFSETQ. CDR3 bases: TGCGCCAGCAGAGACATCAGGGGAGGGACTGAAGCTTTCTTT. Translated: CASRDIRGGTEAFF.

V gene TRBV24-1 combines with J gene TRBJ2-5; D may be TRBD1 (5 bases). There are 12 residues in the CDR3. V was cut by 8 bases and J by 5 bases, with 11 bases left in between. Per germline, CDR1 KGHDR and CDR2 SFDVKD. Here the CDR3 DNA reads TGTGCCACCAAAGGGTCAGGGGAGACCCAGTACTTC. Translated: CATKGSGETQYF.

The chain recombines TRBV3-1 (or the pseudogene TRBV3-2) with TRBJ1-2; a weak D match, TRBD1 (5 bases). There are 14 residues in the CDR3. Germline V gives CDR1 LGHDT, CDR2 YNNKEL (reference sequence). V was shortened by 3 bases and J by 6 bases, with 14 bases between the two germline ends. CDR3 sequence: CASSQDNLDHGYTF. CDR3 nucleotide sequence: TGTGCCAGCAGCCAGGACAATTTGGACCATGGCTACACCTTC.